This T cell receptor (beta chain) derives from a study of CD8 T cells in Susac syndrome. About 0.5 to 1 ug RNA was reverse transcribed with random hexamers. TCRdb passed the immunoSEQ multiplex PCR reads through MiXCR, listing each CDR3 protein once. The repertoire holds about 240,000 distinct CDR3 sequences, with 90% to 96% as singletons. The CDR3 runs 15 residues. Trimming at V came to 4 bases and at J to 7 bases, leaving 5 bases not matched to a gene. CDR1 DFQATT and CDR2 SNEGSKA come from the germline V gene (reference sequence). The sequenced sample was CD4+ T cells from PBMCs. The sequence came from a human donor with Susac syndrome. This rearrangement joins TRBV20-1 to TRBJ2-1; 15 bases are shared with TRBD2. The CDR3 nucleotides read TGCAGTGCTATAACCGGGACTAGCGGGGGGAATGAGCAGTTCTTC. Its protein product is CSAITGTSGGNEQFF.